This TCR beta chain is drawn from a study of cytomegalovirus exposure and HLA in healthy donors. Only one count was recorded for this clone. The antigen is not known. V shed 4 bases, J shed 6 bases, and the junction held 11 bases outside the gene matches. The length of the CDR3 is 16 residues. The germline CDR1 and CDR2 sequences are PRHDT and FYEKMQ (reference sequence). Researchers ran the PCR with 60 Vbeta and 13 Jbeta primers. Method: immunoSEQ multiplex PCR; TCRdb's copy keeps in-frame clones and lacks some. The sample holds 250,000 or so clones, more than 70% seen once. Broader study findings: TCR beta chain V- and J-gene trimming was linked, in a later analysis, to a missense variant in DCLRE1C. Donor immune exposure was known only as CMV serostatus.

V and J are TRBV13 and TRBJ2-3; 9 nucleotides align to TRBD2. Source material: PBMCs. The source of this sequence is a human donor in good health. CDR3 amino acids: CASSSSGGRAGDTQYF. The CDR3 region has the DNA TGTGCCAGCAGCTCTTCCGGCGGGAGGGCGGGTGATACGCAGTATTTT.